This TCR beta chain is drawn from a study of CD8+ T cells in alopecia areata. Study as a whole: Grafting placed skin from approximately 6-13-month-old C3H/HeJ donors with spontaneous alopecia onto roughly 7-10-week-old female C3H/HeJ mice. Broader study findings: Scalp samples also yield sequences from resident alphabeta T cells of normal skin. Scalp lesions, especially in alopecia totalis/universalis, had higher clonality than normal scalp.

Cells from pooled cutaneous lymph nodes were sorted by CD4, CD8alpha, NKG2D, NKG2ACE and other markers. Extraction of RNA preceded its reverse transcription into cDNA, which served as the sequencing template. TCRdb's table, derived via immunoSEQ multiplex PCR, lists solely in-frame clones and lacks some. This sample comprises under 350,000 clones, none seen once only. This clone was recorded a few times. The antigen is not known. Mouse germline and gene names are used. The CDR3 extends 4 residues past the end of the read, so its final part is completed from the germline J gene. Other nucleotide sequences in the sample specify the same CDR3. After removal of 5 bases from V and 0 bases from J, the junction contained 4 bases not matched to a gene. Germline V lookup: CDR1 NSHNY, CDR2 SYGAGN. CDR3 size: 16 residues.

The rearrangement links TRBV13-1 to TRBJ2-4; 12 positions match TRBD1. This clonotype was obtained from a C3H/HeJ mouse with alopecia areata. For this strain, the MHC haplotype corresponds to H2-k. Sequencing input: CD4+ T cells sorted from a lymph node. The DNA read from the CDR3 is TGTGCCAGCAGACCGGGACAGGGGGCGAGTCAAAAC. This sequence encodes CASRPGQGASQN. The complete CDR3 reads CASRPGQGASQNTLYF.